The 30 T cell receptor beta chains below come from one sample, sequenced in a study of blood T cell repertoires in COVID-19. TCRdb keeps only in-frame clones here, not all; method: immunoSEQ multiplex PCR. The sample yields approximately 300,000 clones, 85% to 90% seen once. Sequencing was done on a sample of PBMCs or T cells enriched from blood (not recorded which). These receptor sequences come from a woman under 40 who had recovered from COVID-19.

This clone showed up just once. J is TRBJ1-3 and V is TRBV4-2; TRBD1 might be the D (5 bases). Germline V gene data show CDR1 as LGHNA and CDR2 as YNFKEQ. CDR3 size: 15 residues. The ends were cut back, 6 bases at V and 4 bases at J, with 16 bases in the middle. CDR3 sequence (DNA): TGTGCCAGCAGGCTTGATCAGGGTACAGGAAACACCATATATTTT. Translated: CASRLDQGTGNTIYF.

This clone was seen once. J is TRBJ2-7 and V is TRBV28; D perhaps matches TRBD2 (5 bases). Germline CDR1 is MDHEN and CDR2 is SYDVKM. The CDR3 sequence is 15 residues long. V shed 3 bases and J shed 7 bases, with 19 bases lying between them. CDR3 coding DNA: TGTGCCAGCAGTTTGCGGGCGAACCCACTGAAAGAGCAGTACTTC. As protein: CASSLRANPLKEQYF.

This clone has ten or more counts. The CDR3 region is CASSRGEGVHGYTF. For the CDR3, the DNA is TGTGCCAGCAGCCGCGGGGAGGGGGTCCATGGCTACACCTTC. The genes are TRBV5-8 and TRBJ1-2, with D possibly matching TRBD1 (6 bases). CDR3 length equals 14 residues. The ends were cut back, 4 bases at V and 6 bases at J, with 16 bases in the middle. From germline, CDR1 is SGHTS and CDR2 YDEGEE.

This clone occurred once. V usage is TRBV25-1 and J usage is TRBJ1-1; unclear D gene. Germline lookup yields CDR1 MGHDK and CDR2 SYGVNS. V was pared by 4 bases and J by 7 bases, with 13 bases between. This CDR3 spans 13 amino acids. CDR3 residues: CASSGLTRLEAFF. The CDR3, as DNA: TGTGCCAGCAGTGGATTGACCAGACTTGAAGCTTTCTTT.

The chain uses TRBV5-5 and TRBJ1-1; 7 bases agree with TRBD1. The V segment lost 4 bases and the J segment 8 bases; nucleotides outside the gene matches: 11. Germline V gene data show CDR1 as SGHKS and CDR2 as YYEKEE (reference sequence). The CDR3 loop spans 14 amino acids. The CDR3 sequence is CASSRRDRDLEAFF. The CDR3 DNA reads TGTGCCAGCAGCCGTCGAGACAGGGACTTAGAAGCTTTCTTT.

CDR3 coding DNA: TGTGCCAGCAGCTTAGGTGGGACAGACTATGGCTACACCTTC. Its translation: CASSLGGTDYGYTF. J is TRBJ1-2 and V is TRBV7-9; 7 bases agree with TRBD1. Germline CDR1 and CDR2: SEHNR and FQNEAQ (reference sequence). The CDR3 is made up of 14 amino acids. Germline trimming cut 1 base from V and 3 bases from J; bases unmatched to any gene: 2.

The chain couples TRBV28 to TRBJ2-1; D is perhaps TRBD2 (5 bases). Deletions cut 7 bases from V and 10 bases from J, with 17 bases between. The germline V gene has CDR1 MDHEN and CDR2 SYDVKM. The CDR3 loop spans 13 amino acids. The DNA of the CDR3 is TGTGCCAGCACTGTATCTTGGGGAGCGGAGCAGTTCTTC. It is translated as CASTVSWGAEQFF.

The V and J genes are TRBV30 and TRBJ2-1, with 8 bases fitting TRBD2. The CDR3 is made up of 14 amino acids. Germline V lookup: CDR1 GTSNPN, CDR2 SVGIG (reference sequence). V was pared by 7 bases and J by 0 bases, with 5 bases of the junction left unmatched. DNA for the CDR3: TGTGCCTCCAGGGCGGGAGGCTCCTACAATGAGCAGTTCTTC. Translating it yields CASRAGGSYNEQFF.

This clone appeared once. The chain combines TRBV15 with TRBJ2-5; a weak D match, TRBD1 (6 bases). Germline V gives CDR1 LNHNV, CDR2 YYDKDF (reference sequence). V lost 2 bases and J lost 2, with 18 bases in between. The CDR3 is made up of 17 amino acids. In nucleotides, the CDR3 is TGTGCCACCAGCAGAATTACAGGGCTCGCTGTACAAGAGACCCAGTACTTC. Its translation is CATSRITGLAVQETQYF.

V gene TRBV5-1 combines with J gene TRBJ1-6, with 9 bases fitting TRBD1. Germline V lookup: CDR1 SGHRS, CDR2 YFSETQ. V gave up 2 bases and J gave up 10 bases; unmatched junction bases: 7. This CDR3 has 15 residues. CDR3 nucleotides: TGCGCCAGCAGCTTAGCCGGGACAGGGAGGTCACCCCTCCACTTT. The encoded protein is CASSLAGTGRSPLHF.

J is TRBJ2-5 and V is TRBV6-5; no clear D gene. Deletions cut 7 bases from V and 6 bases from J, with 21 bases between. The CDR3 extends over 15 amino acids. The V gene's germline CDR1 is MNHEY and CDR2 SVGAGI. The CDR3 spells CASKLQSAVPQTQYF. The CDR3 DNA follows: TGTGCCAGCAAACTTCAGTCTGCGGTCCCGCAGACCCAGTACTTC.

The chain links TRBV19 to TRBJ1-3, with D perhaps matching TRBD1 (6 bases). There are 14 residues in the CDR3. Germline V CDR1 and CDR2: LNHDA, SQIVND (reference sequence). V lost 6 bases, J lost 1 base, and 10 bases lay in between. The CDR3 sequence is CASRLQGSGNTIYF. Here the CDR3 DNA reads TGTGCCAGTAGGCTTCAGGGGTCTGGAAACACCATATATTTT.

The V gene is TRBV6-5, the J gene TRBJ2-7; 9 bases are a match to TRBD2. Germline-derived CDR1 and CDR2 are MNHEY and SVGAGI. With V trimmed by 3 bases and J by 2 bases, 5 bases remained unmatched. The CDR3 covers 15 residues. The CDR3 reads CASSYAAGGAYEQYF. The CDR3 DNA reads TGTGCCAGCAGTTATGCAGCGGGAGGTGCCTACGAGCAGTACTTC.

The V and J genes are TRBV5-5 and TRBJ2-3, with a tentative D call TRBD1 (5 bases). Trimming left V 4 bases short and J 3 bases short, with 15 bases between. Germline CDR1 SGHKS, CDR2 YYEKEE (reference sequence). This CDR3 has 15 residues. CDR3 DNA sequence: TGTGCCAGCAGCCCCAGGGTTGTTGGGACAGATACGCAGTATTTT. Translating gives CASSPRVVGTDTQYF.

CDR3 in amino acids: CASSLVGEGNQPQHF. CDR3 coding DNA: TGTGCCAGCAGCTTAGTCGGGGAAGGGAATCAGCCCCAGCATTTT. The J gene is TRBJ1-5, the V gene TRBV7-9; D call uncertain. The CDR3 contains 15 residues. V lost 1 base, J lost 4 bases, and 11 bases lay in between. CDR1 SEHNR and CDR2 FQNEAQ come from the germline V gene (reference sequence).

V usage is TRBV7-6 and J usage is TRBJ2-5; D might be TRBD1 (5 bases). Per the germline V gene, CDR1 is SGHVS and CDR2 is FNYEAQ. Trimming removed 2 bases from V and 1 base from J, with 14 bases in between. This CDR3 has 16 residues. The CDR3 loop reads CASSLNTRQFQETQYF. The CDR3 DNA reads TGTGCCAGCAGCTTAAATACCCGACAGTTCCAAGAGACCCAGTACTTC.

The chain couples TRBV12-3 or TRBV12-4 to TRBJ2-5; D uncertain. This CDR3 has 12 amino acids. V lost 5 bases, J lost 5 bases, and 9 bases lay in between. The CDR3 DNA follows: TGTGCCAGCAGTCCCACAGTGGAGACCCAGTACTTC. It yields the protein CASSPTVETQYF.

This clone came up once. The CDR3 loop reads CASSFTLGRGPGQPQHF. The CDR3, as DNA: TGTGCCAGCAGTTTCACATTGGGCAGGGGGCCGGGTCAGCCCCAGCATTTT. This sequence joins TRBV27 and TRBJ1-5, with 8 bases identical to TRBD1. Germline CDR1 reads MNHEY; CDR2 reads SMNVEV (reference sequence). The V gene end was trimmed by 3 bases and the J gene end by 6 bases; junction bases not matched to a gene: 13. The CDR3 loop spans 17 amino acids.

V gene TRBV28 combines with J gene TRBJ2-1, with a tentative D call TRBD2 (6 bases). The CDR3 extends over 13 amino acids. CDR1 is MDHEN, CDR2 SYDVKM, per germline. The ends were cut back, 10 bases at V and 5 bases at J, with 15 bases in the middle. The DNA for the CDR3 is TGTGCCATCACGGGAGCCCCCAACAATGAGCAGTTCTTC. It encodes CAITGAPNNEQFF. Full variable domain (rest looked up from reference TRBV28 and TRBJ2-1): DVKVTQSSRYLVKRTGEKVFLECVQDMDHENMFWYRQDPGLGLRLIYFSYDVKMKEKGDIPEGYSVSREKKERFSLILESASTNQTSMYLCAITGAPNNEQFFGPGTRLTVL.

The CDR3 loop reads CASMVGLHSSTDTQYF. The CDR3 DNA follows: TGTGCCAGTATGGTGGGACTACACTCTAGCACAGATACGCAGTATTTT. The chain has TRBV19 and TRBJ2-3, with 7 bases identical to TRBD2. The trim removed 7 bases at V and 0 bases at J, leaving 10 bases unmatched. The V gene's germline CDR1 is LNHDA and CDR2 SQIVND (reference sequence). The CDR3 consists of 16 residues. The full variable domain, with the rest looked up from reference TRBV19 and TRBJ2-3, is DGGITQSPKYLFRKEGQNVTLSCEQNLNHDAMYWYRQDPGQGLRLIYYSQIVNDFQKGDIAEGYSVSREKKESFPLTVTSAQKNPTAFYLCASMVGLHSSTDTQYFGPGTRLTVL.

V gene TRBV28 combines with J gene TRBJ2-3; 7 bases fit TRBD2. The CDR3 runs 14 residues. Per the germline V gene, CDR1 is MDHEN and CDR2 is SYDVKM. V shed 8 bases and J 4 bases; nucleotides not matched to a gene: 9. The CDR3 spells CASGPGLVPDTQYF. In DNA, the CDR3 is TGTGCCAGCGGTCCCGGACTAGTCCCAGATACGCAGTATTTT.

A single count supports this clone. The genes are TRBV18 and TRBJ1-6, with 8 positions matching TRBD1. This CDR3 is 17 amino acids long. The V gene's germline CDR1 is KGHSH and CDR2 LQKENI. J lost 9 bases, V lost 4 bases, and 14 bases had no gene match. Here the CDR3 DNA reads TGTGCCAGCTCACGAGAAGACCTGGGGACAGGTGGTTCACCCCTCCACTTT. Amino acids: CASSREDLGTGGSPLHF.

The gene calls are TRBV9 and TRBJ1-2; 11 bases agree with TRBD1. J gave up 3 bases and V 3 bases, and 4 bases lay outside the gene matches. The CDR3 totals 15 residues. Per germline, CDR1 SGDLS and CDR2 YYNGEE. CDR3 in DNA: TGTGCCAGCAGCGACGGGACAGGGGGAGACTATGGCTACACCTTC. It is translated as CASSDGTGGDYGYTF.

This clone was found a few times. The chain combines TRBV5-6 with TRBJ1-1; TRBD1 matches at 7 bases. Germline V CDR1 and CDR2: SGHDT, YYEEEE. V shed 4 bases, J shed 10 bases, and the junction held 10 bases outside the gene matches. This CDR3 comprises 13 residues. For the CDR3, the DNA is TGTGCCAGCAGCGTATGGACAGGCACGGGAGCTTTCTTT. Translation gives CASSVWTGTGAFF.

CDR3 amino acids: CASSMIGGGQPQHF. The CDR3 DNA follows: TGTGCCAGTAGTATGATAGGGGGGGGTCAGCCCCAGCATTTT. This chain joins TRBV19 and TRBJ1-5; possibly TRBD1 for D (6 bases). This CDR3 has 14 amino acids. CDR1 LNHDA and CDR2 SQIVND come from the germline V gene (reference sequence). The V and J ends lost 3 bases and 6 bases respectively, with 12 bases between them.

The sample holds one count of this clone. One end of the junction does not line up with germline, which may come from a read error. The chain is built from TRBV29-1 and TRBJ2-1, with 14 bases lining up with TRBD2. This CDR3 contains 15 residues. Germline values: CDR1 SQVTM, CDR2 ANQGSEA. CDR3 sequence: CSVPRLAGGYSEQFF. The CDR3 DNA sequence: TGCAGCGTCCCAAGACTAGCGGGAGGGTACAGTGAGCAGTTCTTC.

This chain uses TRBV29-1 with TRBJ1-4; no firm D call. Germline V gene sequence: CDR1 SQVTM, CDR2 ANQGSEA. Trimming took off 6 bases at V and 4 bases at J, with 12 bases between the two ends. The CDR3 runs to 13 residues. As DNA, the CDR3 is TGCAGCGTCGCTACGGTTTTTAATGAAAAACTGTTTTTT. Its translation: CSVATVFNEKLFF.

The CDR3 nucleotides are TGTGCCAGCAGTTACTCGGACGAGGGAGGAGAGACCCAGTACTTC. Its protein product is CASSYSDEGGETQYF. The genes are TRBV6-5 and TRBJ2-5; weak D call: TRBD2 (6 bases). The CDR3 has 15 residues. Germline loops: CDR1 MNHEY, CDR2 SVGAGI. Trimming removed 0 bases at V and 4 bases at J, with 12 bases between.

This clone has just one count. This sequence joins TRBV5-6 and TRBJ2-1, with 12 bases aligning to TRBD2. This CDR3 contains 16 residues. CDR1 SGHDT and CDR2 YYEEEE come from the germline V gene. V dropped 4 bases and J dropped 3; count of bases not matched to a gene: 5. CDR3 DNA sequence: TGTGCCAGCAGCGTAGGACTAGCGGGACTCTACAATGAGCAGTTCTTC. Protein sequence: CASSVGLAGLYNEQFF.

The chain employs TRBV7-2 and TRBJ1-2, with D tentatively TRBD1 (5 bases). Germline V gene lookup returns CDR1 SGHTA and CDR2 FQGNSA. Trimming took off 5 bases at V and 5 bases at J, with 15 bases between the two ends. The CDR3 is made up of 14 amino acids. CDR3 nucleotides: TGTGCCAGCAGCGCCTCGACAGTTTTTTATGGCTACACCTTC. The encoded protein is CASSASTVFYGYTF.